This record looks at one TCR beta chain sequence and its context. Its specificity is not known. This sample is part of a study of vaccination and CD4 T cells after COVID-19. Study as a whole: Investigators stimulated cells with overlapping spike peptides drawn from SARS-CoV-2, HCoV-NL63, HCoV-OC43 and HCoV-229E.

General study findings and limits: Clonotypes reactive to SARS-CoV-2 had a median that went up from approximately 21 to 38, but not significantly.

Oncomine TCR Beta short-read sequencing was applied to DNA from cultured CD4+ T cells. Genomic DNA was isolated from CD4+ T cells that had been cultured. TCRdb itself ran the PCR reads through MiXCR, one entry per CDR3 protein. The sample carries 15,000 or so distinct CDR3 sequences, 48% recorded once. Treatment specified: roughly 11-day PBMC culture with coronavirus spike peptide pools or control peptides (ViraFEST assay). The TCR comes from a human donor who had recovered from COVID-19. The sequencing input was CD4+ T cells from blood, cultured in vitro.

The CDR3 reads CASSLPQGLQPQHF. In DNA form, the CDR3 reads TGTGCCAGCAGTTTACCCCAGGGCTTGCAGCCCCAGCATTTT. The J gene is TRBJ1-5, the V gene TRBV28, with a possible D match to TRBD1 (5 bases). Trimming pared 2 bases from V and 7 bases from J, leaving 12 bases between. The CDR3 extends over 14 amino acids. CDR1 is MDHEN, CDR2 SYDVKM, per germline.